This T cell receptor (beta chain) derives from a study of cytomegalovirus exposure and HLA in healthy donors. Overall study context: Among the roughly 370 genotyped donors, about 81% were placed in the Caucasian-associated ancestry cluster. Study results and caveats: Sequencing depth roughly uniform across donors was assumed in presence/absence analyses.

Researchers ran the PCR with 60 Vbeta and 13 Jbeta primers. Original handling: An analysis that came later counted 77 million or so unique TCR beta chains, approximately 10 million shared. Sequencing was performed with immunoSEQ multiplex PCR; in TCRdb, only in-frame clones are kept and a portion is missing. That table is the source of V, J and clone size, and D and trimming were worked out from the DNA. The data show about 89,000 clones, with approximately 74% seen just once and around 2% held by the top ten. V was cut by 3 bases and J by 0 bases, with 9 bases left in between. In germline, CDR1 is KGHSH, CDR2 LQKENI. The CDR3 covers 15 residues. Worth noting for this clone: As yet, its antigen is unknown.

The genes are TRBV18 and TRBJ1-3; TRBD1 is a possible D gene (6 bases). The receptor's source is a male donor in good health and CMV-seronegative. The sample consisted of PBMCs. CDR3 bases: TGTGCCAGCTCACCCAGGACAGACTCTGGAAACACCATATATTTT. This gives the protein CASSPRTDSGNTIYF.